What follows describes a single T cell receptor beta chain. This clone was picked up a small number of times. Its recognized antigen is unknown. The sample holds no much larger clone one base away, and base qualities are not on file. The sample originates from a study of beta chain features in type 1 diabetes (dated by TCRdb to between 2018 and 2020). Concerning the study at large: Mean age, gender distribution, total cell number and subset yield were not different between patients and healthy donors. Across all samples, 107,917,701 sorted cells were examined, and cell number per subset correlated strongly with RNA yield. The study compared TCRB repertoires of sorted circulating CD4+ T cell subsets between recently diagnosed type 1 diabetes patients and matched healthy donors. Regulatory and stem cell-like memory subsets were obtained from only 8 patients and roughly 8 healthy donors, while naive and central memory subsets were obtained from all 30 or so donors.

The CDR3 spans 14 residues, from the cysteine through the phenylalanine. The retained sequence is limited to the CDR3, 42 bases, with the frame set at the first base. The germline V gene provides CDR1 SGHTA and CDR2 FQGNSA. V is cut by 5 bases and J by 0 bases, and the space between the germline ends is 11 bases. Each donor gave one peripheral blood draw, averaging approximately 110 mL, which was collected into heparinised tubes. Naive, central memory, regulatory and stem cell-like memory CD4+ T cells were sorted on a BD FACSAria II using a panel including CD45RO, CCR7, CD25, CD127, CD95 and CD27. Every sorted population had a purity above 95%. PBMCs were separated immediately by Lymphoprep density gradient centrifugation and were stained directly, without being cultured. Samples were stained and sorted in pairs, with one healthy donor and one patient per experiment, so that batch effects were minimized.

What the authors observed across the whole study: At VDJ recombination sites, patients with type 1 diabetes made fewer insertions and deleted more nucleotides, a pattern implying thymic rearrangement abnormalities. Shorter templates might be favored by PCR, yet because patient and control samples were amplified and corrected together, any such skew would affect both groups equally. Because the HLA sub-analyses included only small numbers of individuals, any influence of HLA type on TCRB rearrangement was left unresolved. Because cDNA rather than genomic DNA was sequenced, highly expressing activated cells could have been over-represented, although no difference in activation and CD3 levels was found between groups. A moderate but significant shortening of TCRB CDR3 length was observed in type 1 diabetes patients in all four CD4+ subsets. The naive, central memory and regulatory TCRB repertoires appeared to resemble one another more closely among patients than among healthy donors.

The entire isolated RNA was reverse transcribed using the High Capacity cDNA Reverse Transcription Kit, and thus expressed TCRB transcripts were sequenced. Naive, central memory and regulatory T cell samples underwent deep immunoSEQ sequencing, averaging around 3.9 million total reads per sample. Sorted cells were lysed in RLT buffer and RNA was extracted with DNase-treated RNeasy Micro or Mini kits, depending on cell number. To prevent cross-contamination, each cell subset was processed individually, whereas patient and healthy donor samples were processed jointly. The immunoSEQ multiplex PCR was used to amplify TCRB sequences from cDNA, yielding 87-bp fragments that span the CDR3 region. The amplicons were sequenced using the Illumina HiSeq platform. The source study handled its data this way. PCR bias was corrected computationally using synthetic template baselines, and reads within Hamming distance 2 were collapsed, with unmergeable singletons discarded. Reads were aligned to IMGT to assign V, D and J genes, CDR3 length, and insertions or deletions at six rearrangement sites. Clonotype counts were normalized to sorted cell number within each subset before computing true diversity and Gini coefficients with the tcR R package. Repertoire sharing was quantified using the overlap coefficient calculated on TCRB nucleotide sequences. The table was pulled from immuneACCESS by TCRdb, which kept in-frame rearrangements only. Such tables lose some clones; where checked, under half of the loss comes from unresolved V genes, and the rest has no known cause. Clonal size and the V and J genes are those of that table, whereas D and trimming came from the DNA. The sample table holds around 40,000 clones, of which about 68% were seen once. Less than 2% of the sample comes from the top ten.

The TCR comes from a man in his thirties or forties with type 1 diabetes. Some clones in this sample may be carry-over from other donors' samples. The source material was Tregs from blood. The meaning of the sample's cell subset or site label: regulatory CD4+ T cells. Recombination joined TRBV7-2 with TRBJ2-7, with TRBD2 as a weak D call on 6 bases. The CDR3 protein sequence reads: CASSPGLSSYEQYF. Here is the DNA: TGTGCCAGCAGCCCAGGACTAAGCTCCTACGAGCAGTACTTC.